A single sample gave rise to the 19 T cell receptor beta chains below, sequenced in a study of cytomegalovirus exposure and HLA in healthy donors. 13 Jbeta primers and 60 Vbeta primers were used for the PCR. Generated by immunoSEQ multiplex PCR, the TCRdb table keeps only in-frame clones and is missing some. The sample carries tens of thousands of clones, around 80% recorded once. Sequenced input: PBMCs. These receptors all come from a young man in good health and CMV-seronegative.

J is TRBJ2-7 and V is TRBV2; possible D gene TRBD1, 6 bases. CDR1 SNHLY and CDR2 FYNNEI come from the germline V gene. Trimming pared 4 bases from V and 4 bases from J, leaving 14 bases between. The CDR3 covers 14 residues. In DNA form, the CDR3 reads TGTGCCAGCAGTGCACAGGGTTCAATTTACGAGCAGTACTTC. Protein: CASSAQGSIYEQYF.

This rearrangement joins TRBV5-1 to TRBJ2-2, with 8 bases fitting TRBD1. In germline, CDR1 is SGHRS, CDR2 YFSETQ. J gave up 2 bases and V 9 bases, and 3 bases lay outside the gene matches. This CDR3 has 13 residues. The CDR3 sequence: CATGQGNTGELFF. CDR3 DNA: TGCGCCACCGGACAGGGCAACACCGGGGAGCTGTTTTTT.

The genes are TRBV28 and TRBJ1-3, with D possibly matching TRBD1 (6 bases). The CDR3 sequence is 14 residues long. The germline V gene has CDR1 MDHEN and CDR2 SYDVKM. V lost 5 bases, J lost 0 bases, and 8 bases lay in between. CDR3 region: CASSTTGSGNTIYF. DNA for the CDR3: TGTGCCAGCAGTACGACAGGCTCTGGAAACACCATATATTTT.

The chain recombines TRBV5-5 with TRBJ2-5; no clear D. Trimming cost V 2 bases and J 1 base, with 9 bases left between them. Germline CDR1 and CDR2: SGHKS and YYEKEE (reference sequence). The CDR3 has 14 amino acids. The CDR3 nucleotides read TGTGCCAGCAGCTTATCACACCGCCAAGAGACCCAGTACTTC. This translates into CASSLSHRQETQYF. Together with reference TRBV5-5 and TRBJ2-5, the CDR3 gives the full variable domain: DAGVTQSPTHLIKTRGQQVTLRCSPISGHKSVSWYQQVLGQGPQFIFQYYEKEERGRGNFPDRFSARQFPNYSSELNVNALLLGDSALYLCASSLSHRQETQYFGPGTRLLVL.

The J gene is TRBJ2-7, the V gene TRBV7-9, with D unclear. CDR3 size: 12 residues. Trimming took 6 bases from V and 4 from J, leaving 10 bases between them. Germline CDR1 SEHNR, CDR2 FQNEAQ (reference sequence). The CDR3 DNA follows: TGTGCCAGCAGTTCTCTCCTTTACGAGCAGTACTTC. This gives the protein CASSSLLYEQYF.

The rearrangement uses TRBV18 and TRBJ2-1, with D tentatively TRBD1 (6 bases). Looked up from germline, CDR1 is KGHSH and CDR2 is LQKENI. The CDR3 length is 15 residues. Between the trimmed V and J ends, which lost 3 bases and 3 bases, there was a span of 12 bases. CDR3 in amino acids: CASSPPGTNYNEQFF. The CDR3 coding sequence is TGTGCCAGCTCACCGCCCGGGACAAACTACAATGAGCAGTTCTTC.

This clone was seen more than once but under ten times. The chain employs TRBV7-8 and TRBJ2-7; TRBD1 matches at 7 bases. The J segment lost 2 bases and the V segment lost 3 bases, leaving 4 bases of the junction unmatched. The CDR3 runs to 14 residues. In germline, CDR1 is SGHVS, CDR2 FQNEAQ. CDR3 loop: CASSLRDSPYEQYF. The CDR3 DNA follows: TGTGCCAGCAGCTTGAGGGACAGTCCCTACGAGCAGTACTTC.

The V call is TRBV5-6, the J call TRBJ1-4; D gene uncertain. V was clipped by 1 base and J by 8 bases, with 18 bases between them. Germline V gives CDR1 SGHDT, CDR2 YYEEEE. The CDR3 runs 16 residues. DNA of the CDR3: TGTGCCAGCAGCTTGTCTAGGCTCGATCCGGGGGAAAAACTGTTTTTT. Its translation is CASSLSRLDPGEKLFF. Variable domain in full (rest from reference TRBV5-6 and TRBJ1-4): DAGVTQSPTHLIKTRGQQVTLRCSPKSGHDTVSWYQQALGQGPQFIFQYYEEEERQRGNFPDRFSGHQFPNYSSELNVNALLLGDSALYLCASSLSRLDPGEKLFFGSGTQLSVL.

The chain combines TRBV27 with TRBJ1-4; a possible D gene is TRBD1 (5 bases). There are 13 residues in the CDR3. Germline CDR1 reads MNHEY; CDR2 reads SMNVEV (reference sequence). V shed 8 bases and J shed 2 bases, with 9 bases lying between them. CDR3 coding DNA: TGTGCCAGCCGAAAGGGGACTAATGAAAAACTGTTTTTT. The encoded protein is CASRKGTNEKLFF.

This chain joins TRBV7-9 and TRBJ2-6, with 9 bases aligning to TRBD1. Trimming at V came to 6 bases and at J to 3 bases, leaving 12 bases not matched to a gene. There are 18 residues in the CDR3. Germline-derived CDR1 and CDR2 are SEHNR and FQNEAQ (reference sequence). The CDR3 region has the DNA TGTGCCAGCAGTCCTCCGGGACAGGGTAGTTTTGGGGCCAACGTCCTGACTTTC. Protein: CASSPPGQGSFGANVLTF.

The chain is built from TRBV19 and TRBJ1-5, with D perhaps matching TRBD1 (6 bases). Germline-derived CDR1 and CDR2 are LNHDA and SQIVND (reference sequence). The CDR3 sequence is 13 residues long. Trimming left V 9 bases short and J 0 bases short, with 9 bases between. CDR3 bases: TGTGCCAGCATACAGGGTAGCAATCAGCCCCAGCATTTT. It yields the protein CASIQGSNQPQHF.

The chain joins TRBV28 to TRBJ1-1; D might be TRBD1 (5 bases). The V gene lost 6 bases and the J gene lost 6 bases, with 11 bases spanning the gap. This CDR3 has 12 amino acids. Germline V gene data show CDR1 as MDHEN and CDR2 as SYDVKM. CDR3 sequence reads: CASSRAPSEAFF. In DNA, the CDR3 is TGTGCCAGCAGCAGGGCCCCCTCTGAAGCTTTCTTT. Full variable domain (missing parts from reference TRBV28 and TRBJ1-1): DVKVTQSSRYLVKRTGEKVFLECVQDMDHENMFWYRQDPGLGLRLIYFSYDVKMKEKGDIPEGYSVSREKKERFSLILESASTNQTSMYLCASSRAPSEAFFGQGTRLTVV.

This clone was detected only once. The rearrangement joins TRBV7-9 to TRBJ2-1; TRBD2 matches at 14 bases. This CDR3 has 16 residues. J gave up 6 bases and V 6 bases, and 7 bases lay outside the gene matches. CDR1 is SEHNR and CDR2 is FQNEAQ in the germline V gene (reference sequence). The CDR3 DNA sequence: TGTGCCAGCAGTCCTGGACTAGCGGGAGGTATCAATGAGCAGTTCTTC. This gives the protein CASSPGLAGGINEQFF.

The genes are TRBV5-5 and TRBJ2-7; 9 bases agree with TRBD1. The germline V gene has CDR1 SGHKS and CDR2 YYEKEE (reference sequence). Germline trimming cut 5 bases from V and 5 bases from J; bases unmatched to any gene: 8. This CDR3 is built from 14 residues. CDR3 amino acids: CASRPTGGTHEQYF. DNA for the CDR3: TGTGCCAGCAGACCGACAGGGGGAACGCACGAGCAGTACTTC.

The rearrangement uses TRBV28 and TRBJ1-2; unclear D gene. Germline assignment: CDR1 MDHEN and CDR2 SYDVKM. This CDR3 has 12 amino acids. Trimming removed 6 bases at V and 13 bases at J, with 18 bases between. The CDR3 sequence: CASSRGGGHGTF. The CDR3 DNA follows: TGTGCCAGCAGCCGCGGAGGAGGGCATGGCACCTTC.

The chain carries TRBV30 and TRBJ1-4, with TRBD1 as a possible D gene (6 bases). Between the trimmed V and J ends, which lost 0 bases and 4 bases, there was a span of 9 bases. This CDR3 is 14 amino acids long. The germline CDR1 and CDR2 sequences are GTSNPN and SVGIG (reference sequence). In DNA form, the CDR3 reads TGTGCCTGGAGTGTAGAGACAGGTAATGAAAAACTGTTTTTT. Its protein product is CAWSVETGNEKLFF.

The chain combines TRBV7-6 with TRBJ1-1; D remains ambiguous. The CDR3 spans 15 residues. Germline lookup yields CDR1 SGHVS and CDR2 FNYEAQ. The V gene lost 4 bases and the J gene lost 0 bases, with 12 bases spanning the gap. CDR3 sequence: CASSSEREVNTEAFF. The CDR3 DNA sequence: TGTGCCAGCAGCTCGGAGAGGGAGGTGAACACTGAAGCTTTCTTT.

The chain couples TRBV6-4 to TRBJ2-6; weak D call: TRBD2 (5 bases). Trimming left V 3 bases short and J 0 bases short, with 9 bases between. The CDR3 length is 16 residues. The V gene's germline CDR1 is MRHNA and CDR2 SNTAGT. The CDR3 is CASSETGSSGANVLTF. Here the CDR3 DNA reads TGTGCCAGCAGTGAAACGGGGAGCTCTGGGGCCAACGTCCTGACTTTC.

CDR3 sequence (DNA): TGTGCCAGTAGTAAGGGACTAACCTATGGCTACACCTTC. The encoded protein is CASSKGLTYGYTF. The chain carries TRBV19 and TRBJ1-2, with D maybe TRBD1 (5 bases). Germline CDR1 LNHDA, CDR2 SQIVND (reference sequence). CDR3 size: 13 residues. V was pared by 4 bases and J by 4 bases, with 10 bases between.